Described below is a single T cell receptor beta chain sequence and its context. Germline V CDR1 and CDR2: MNHEY, SMNVEV (reference sequence). The CDR3 length is 14 residues. The V and J ends lost 3 bases and 2 bases respectively, with 10 bases between them. The record originates from a study of blood T cell repertoires in COVID-19. Study overall: T cells, B-cell-depleted T cells, or PBMCs provided the cDNA or gDNA that served as material.

The protocol was immunoSEQ multiplex PCR, while the TCRdb copy is restricted to in-frame clones and leaves out a portion. The table records 130,000 to 150,000 clones, around 87% of them present only once. The receptor was derived from a woman between 50 and 59 years old with active or convalescent COVID-19. The rearrangement uses TRBV27 and TRBJ1-2; D uncertain. Sequenced sample: peripheral blood. CDR3 bases: TGTGCCAGCAGTTTCGGGGTATCGAACTATGGCTACACCTTC. This sequence encodes CASSFGVSNYGYTF.